Listed below are T cell receptor beta chains from one sample, sequenced in a study of CD8+CD57+ T cells in acquired aplastic anemia. TCRdb reprocessed the reads via MiXCR and lists one record per CDR3 protein. The sample holds roughly 240,000 distinct CDR3 sequences, approximately 45% seen once. The sequenced sample was sorted CD4+, CD8+, or CD8+CD57+ T cells (not recorded which) from PBMCs. The source is a human donor with aplastic anemia. The CDR3 runs from the conserved cysteine through the conserved F or W. The D gene is left open where the match is weak. Only part of the rows carry a size: once, few, many, or a class if the clone is expanded.

D gene | J gene | V gene | clone size | CDR3 protein | CDR3 DNA
NA | TRBJ1-1 | TRBV11-2 | many | CASSLGVLAFF | TGTGCCAGCAGCTTAGGGGTGCTAGCTTTCTTT
NA | TRBJ2-7 | TRBV20-1 | many | CSARNDQRGATYEQYF | TGCAGTGCTAGAAATGACCAACGGGGGGCTACCTACGAGCAGTACTTC
TRBD1 | TRBJ1-4 | TRBV7-9 | many | CASSGPGQGSEKLFF | TGTGCCAGCAGCGGACCGGGACAGGGGAGTGAAAAACTGTTTTTT
NA | TRBJ2-7 | TRBV29-1 | NA | CSVKTGVSSGEQYF | TGCAGCGTTAAAACCGGGGTTTCCTCCGGCGAGCAGTACTTC
NA | TRBJ2-1 | TRBV7-9 | NA | CASSPSTGSFYNEQFF | TGTGCCAGCTCACCAAGTACAGGGTCCTTCTACAATGAGCAGTTCTTC
NA | TRBJ2-1 | TRBV9 | many | CASSVPGDGSGAEQFF | TGTGCCAGCAGCGTACCAGGGGACGGGAGTGGGGCTGAGCAGTTCTTC
TRBD2 | TRBJ2-7 | TRBV7-9 | NA | CASSAGGVSEQYF | TGTGCCAGCAGCGCGGGAGGGGTTTCCGAGCAGTACTTC
TRBD2 | TRBJ2-1 | TRBV5-1 | once | CASSRTSSYNEQFF | TGCGCCAGCAGCCGGACTAGCTCCTACAATGAGCAGTTCTTC
TRBD1 | TRBJ2-5 | TRBV10-3 | NA | CAVGQGQETQYF | TGTGCCGTGGGACAGGGGCAGGAGACCCAGTACTTC
TRBD1 | TRBJ1-6 | TRBV2 | NA | CASSRGQVLGSPLRF | TGTGCCAGCAGTAGGGGACAGGTCTTGGGTTCACCCCTCCGCTTT
NA | TRBJ2-7 | TRBV20-1 | NA | CSARKGGDSYEQYF | TGCAGTGCTAGGAAAGGGGGGGACTCCTACGAGCAGTACTTC
TRBD1 | TRBJ2-7 | TRBV5-1 | NA | CASSQRGGSHIYEQYF | TGCGCCAGCAGCCAGAGAGGGGGCAGTCATATCTACGAGCAGTACTTC
NA | TRBJ1-2 | TRBV4-1 | NA | CASSLYPGITNYGYTF | TGCGCCAGCAGCCTCTACCCGGGGATTACTAACTATGGCTACACCTTC
TRBD2 | TRBJ2-7 | TRBV5-6 | many | CASSLLAGAYEQYF | TGTGCCAGCAGCTTACTAGCGGGAGCGTACGAGCAGTACTTC
NA | TRBJ1-1 | TRBV15 | NA | CASSHPFRGSTEAFF | TGTGCCAGCAGCCACCCCTTTCGGGGGAGCACTGAAGCTTTCTTT
NA | TRBJ2-7 | TRBV2 | many | CASINIEQYF | TGTGCCAGTATCAACATCGAGCAGTACTTC
NA | TRBJ2-5 | TRBV4-3 | many | CASSQDTEITKTQYF | TGCGCCAGCAGCCAAGATACGGAGATTACGAAGACCCAGTACTTC
NA | TRBJ2-3 | TRBV3-1 | NA | CASSPAADSTDTQYF | TGTGCCAGCAGCCCAGCAGCGGATAGCACAGATACGCAGTATTTT
NA | TRBJ2-7 | TRBV7-6 | NA | CASSLIQGGEQYF | TGTGCCAGCAGCTTGATACAGGGTGGCGAGCAGTACTTC
TRBD2 | TRBJ2-7 | TRBV20-1 | many | CSARPSGSSYEQYF | TGCAGTGCTAGACCTAGCGGGAGCTCCTACGAGCAGTACTTC
NA | TRBJ2-5 | TRBV12-3/TRBV12-4 | many | CASSRSMGDEETQYF | TGTGCCAGCAGTCGGTCCATGGGGGATGAGGAGACCCAGTACTTC
TRBD1 | TRBJ2-3 | TRBV4-1 | many | CASSQWDRDTQYF | TGCGCCAGCAGCCAATGGGACAGAGATACGCAGTATTTT
NA | TRBJ2-7 | TRBV27 | NA | CASTRDQFSYEQYF | TGTGCCAGCACCAGGGACCAGTTCTCCTACGAGCAGTACTTC
TRBD2 | TRBJ2-7 | TRBV19 | NA | CASSITSGTEQYF | TGTGCCAGTAGTATAACTAGCGGGACCGAGCAGTACTTC
TRBD2 | TRBJ2-1 | TRBV19 | NA | CASSQPWRSGREDTQFF | TGTGCCAGTAGTCAACCCTGGCGTAGCGGGAGGGAAGATACGCAGTTCTTC
NA | TRBJ2-5 | TRBV7-8 | NA | CASNPVGRWETQYF | TGTGCCAGCAACCCCGTGGGGCGCTGGGAGACCCAGTACTTC
TRBD1 | TRBJ1-4 | TRBV10-2 | NA | CASTLGGGDEKLFF | TGCGCCAGCACCCTGGGAGGGGGCGATGAAAAACTGTTTTTT
TRBD1 | TRBJ1-2 | TRBV19 | NA | CASSKTGSYGYTF | TGTGCCAGTAGTAAGACAGGGAGCTATGGCTACACCTTC
NA | TRBJ2-7 | TRBV2 | many | CASTTSGDQIHYEQYF | TGTGCCAGCACCACCTCCGGGGACCAAATACACTACGAGCAGTACTTC
NA | TRBJ2-3 | TRBV25-1 | NA | CASGTFSTDTQYF | TGTGCCAGCGGGACGTTCAGCACAGATACGCAGTATTTT
NA | TRBJ1-2 | TRBV20-1 | NA | CSALPRDIYGYTF | TGCAGTGCCCTGCCCCGGGACATCTATGGCTACACCTTC
NA | TRBJ2-2 | TRBV9 | NA | CASSRDTGELFF | TGTGCCAGCAGCAGAGACACCGGGGAGCTGTTTTTT
NA | TRBJ2-4 | TRBV7-9 | many | CASSRAGNIQYF | TGTGCCAGCAGCCGCGCGGGGAACATTCAGTACTTC
NA | TRBJ2-6 | TRBV24-1 | NA | CASSYSGTAEGNVLTF | TGTGCCAGCAGTTACTCCGGGACCGCGGAGGGCAACGTCCTGACTTTC
NA | TRBJ2-1 | TRBV7-8 | many | CASSLRRTPGRPFF | TGTGCCAGCAGCTTAAGGCGAACTCCGGGACGTCCGTTCTTC
TRBD2 | TRBJ2-1 | TRBV25-1 | NA | CASKTSGGPIRSSYNEQFF | TGTGCCAGCAAAACTAGCGGGGGACCAATAAGGAGCTCCTACAATGAGCAGTTCTTC
TRBD2 | TRBJ2-2 | TRBV6-2/TRBV6-3 | NA | CASRAGRNTGELFF | TGTGCCAGCAGAGCGGGGCGAAACACCGGGGAGCTGTTTTTT
NA | TRBJ1-5 | TRBV20-1 | many | CSARGTGGNQPQHF | TGCAGTGCTAGAGGTACTGGAGGCAATCAGCCCCAGCATTTT
NA | TRBJ2-2 | TRBV19 | NA | CATARRSGELFF | TGTGCCACCGCGAGGCGTTCCGGGGAGCTGTTTTTT
TRBD1 | TRBJ1-6 | TRBV10-3 | many | CAISERDSSYNSPLHF | TGTGCCATCAGTGAAAGGGACAGCTCCTATAATTCACCCCTCCACTTT
NA | TRBJ1-2 | TRBV7-8 | NA | CASIRDRDNGYTF | TGTGCCAGCATACGGGACCGCGACAATGGCTACACCTTC
NA | TRBJ1-6 | TRBV9 | NA | CTSSVGSGRGSPLHF | TGTACCAGCAGCGTAGGTTCAGGTAGAGGGTCACCCCTCCACTTT
NA | TRBJ2-6 | TRBV6-4 | once | CASSHGSDGVNVLTF | TGTGCCAGCAGTCACGGAAGCGACGGGGTCAACGTCCTGACTTTC
NA | TRBJ1-2 | TRBV7-9 | NA | CASSTRQDSGDGYTF | TGTGCCAGCAGCACTAGACAGGATTCGGGCGATGGCTACACCTTC
TRBD2 | TRBJ2-7 | TRBV10-1 | NA | CASSDGGRTEEQYF | TGCGCCAGCAGTGATGGCGGGAGAACGGAAGAGCAGTACTTC
NA | TRBJ2-7 | TRBV20-1 | NA | CSARQGKSYEQYF | TGCAGTGCTAGACAGGGGAAGTCCTACGAGCAGTACTTC
TRBD2 | TRBJ2-7 | TRBV7-9 | NA | CASSPTASGMGEQYF | TGTGCCAGCAGCCCAACGGCTAGCGGGATGGGTGAGCAGTACTTC
NA | TRBJ2-7 | TRBV28 | few | CASSTPGHRSYEQYF | TGTGCCAGCAGCACTCCGGGACACAGGAGCTACGAGCAGTACTTC
NA | TRBJ1-5 | TRBV6-6 | NA | CASSYVVGQRNQPQHF | TGTGCCAGCAGTTACGTTGTGGGACAAAGAAATCAGCCCCAGCATTTT
NA | TRBJ2-5 | TRBV7-3 | many | CASSSGGGLQETQYF | TGTGCCAGCAGCTCGGGCGGGGGCCTCCAAGAGACCCAGTACTTC
NA | TRBJ2-1 | TRBV7-2 | NA | CASSTQSNEQFF | TGTGCCAGCAGCACCCAGTCCAATGAGCAGTTCTTC
NA | TRBJ1-2 | TRBV5-1 | few | CASSEGRGGYTF | TGCGCCAGCAGCGAAGGAAGGGGAGGCTACACCTTC
NA | TRBJ2-1 | TRBV19 | NA | CASRPGSSYNEQFF | TGTGCCAGTAGGCCGGGCAGCTCCTACAATGAGCAGTTCTTC
NA | TRBJ1-6 | TRBV7-9 | many | CASSLLISPLHF | TGTGCCAGCAGCTTACTGATTTCACCCCTCCACTTT
NA | TRBJ2-3 | TRBV19 | NA | CASKQPPTDTQYF | TGTGCCAGTAAGCAGCCACCCACAGATACGCAGTATTTT
NA | TRBJ1-5 | TRBV6-5 | many | CASSYGRGGQPQHF | TGTGCCAGCAGTTACGGTAGGGGCGGTCAGCCCCAGCATTTT
TRBD1 | TRBJ2-3 | TRBV15 | once | CATSRADRESTDTQYF | TGTGCCACCAGCAGAGCGGACAGGGAAAGCACAGATACGCAGTATTTT
NA | TRBJ1-1 | TRBV9 | NA | CASSYLGQLDTEAFF | TGTGCCAGCAGCTACTTAGGGCAGCTTGACACTGAAGCTTTCTTT